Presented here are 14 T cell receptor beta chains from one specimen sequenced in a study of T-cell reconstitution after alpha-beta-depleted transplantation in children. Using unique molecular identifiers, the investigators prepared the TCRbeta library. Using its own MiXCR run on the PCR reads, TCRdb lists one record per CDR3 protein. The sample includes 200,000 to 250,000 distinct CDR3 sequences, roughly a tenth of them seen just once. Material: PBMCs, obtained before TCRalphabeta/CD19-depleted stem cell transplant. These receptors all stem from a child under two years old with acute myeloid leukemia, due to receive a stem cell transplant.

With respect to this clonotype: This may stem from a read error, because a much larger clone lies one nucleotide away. The DNA for the CDR3 is TGTGCCAGCAGCCAAGGGCTAAATCCACTTCAAGAGACCCCGTACTTC. It specifies CASSQGLNPLQETPYF. The rearrangement joins TRBV14 to TRBJ2-5, with D hard to call. From germline, CDR1 is SGHDN and CDR2 FVKESK. The CDR3 is 16 residues long.

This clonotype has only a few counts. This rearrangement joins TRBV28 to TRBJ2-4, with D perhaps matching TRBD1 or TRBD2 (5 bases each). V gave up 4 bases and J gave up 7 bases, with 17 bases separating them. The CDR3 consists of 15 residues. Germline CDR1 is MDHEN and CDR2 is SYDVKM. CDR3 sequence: CASSSPNKGTNIQYF. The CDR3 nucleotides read TGTGCCAGCAGTTCCCCTAACAAGGGGACCAACATTCAGTACTTC. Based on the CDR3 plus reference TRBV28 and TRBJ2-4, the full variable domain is DVKVTQSSRYLVKRTGEKVFLECVQDMDHENMFWYRQDPGLGLRLIYFSYDVKMKEKGDIPEGYSVSREKKERFSLILESASTNQTSMYLCASSSPNKGTNIQYFGAGTRLSVL.

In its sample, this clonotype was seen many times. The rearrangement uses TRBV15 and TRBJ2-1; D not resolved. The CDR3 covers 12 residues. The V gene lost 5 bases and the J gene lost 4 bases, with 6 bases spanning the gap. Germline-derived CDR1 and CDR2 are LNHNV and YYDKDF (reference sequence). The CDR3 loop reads CATSVLYNEQFF. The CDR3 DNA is TGTGCCACCAGCGTCTTATACAATGAGCAGTTCTTC. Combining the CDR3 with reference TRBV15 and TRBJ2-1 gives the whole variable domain DAMVIQNPRYQVTQFGKPVTLSCSQTLNHNVMYWYQQKSSQAPKLLFHYYDKDFNNEADTPDNFQSRRPNTSFCFLDIRSPGLGDTAMYLCATSVLYNEQFFGPGTRLTVL.

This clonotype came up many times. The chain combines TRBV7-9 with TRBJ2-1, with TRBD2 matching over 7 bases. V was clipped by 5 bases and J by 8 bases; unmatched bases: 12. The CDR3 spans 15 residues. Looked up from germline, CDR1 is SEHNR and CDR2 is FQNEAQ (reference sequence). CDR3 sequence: CASSPRGSGWDEQFF. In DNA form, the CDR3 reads TGTGCCAGCAGCCCCCGTGGTAGCGGGTGGGATGAGCAGTTCTTC.

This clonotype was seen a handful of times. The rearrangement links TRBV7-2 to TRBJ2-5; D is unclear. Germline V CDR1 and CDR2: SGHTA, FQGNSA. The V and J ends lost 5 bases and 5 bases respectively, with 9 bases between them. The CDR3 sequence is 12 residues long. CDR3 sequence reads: CASSHQKETQYF. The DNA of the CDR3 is TGTGCCAGCAGCCATCAAAAGGAGACCCAGTACTTC.

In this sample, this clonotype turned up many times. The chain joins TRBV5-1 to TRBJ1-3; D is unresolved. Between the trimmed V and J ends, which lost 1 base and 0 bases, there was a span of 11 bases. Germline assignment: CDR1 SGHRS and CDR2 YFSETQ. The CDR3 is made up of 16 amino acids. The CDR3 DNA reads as TGCGCCAGCAGCTTGCGGTCCGGCTACTCTGGAAACACCATATATTTT. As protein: CASSLRSGYSGNTIYF. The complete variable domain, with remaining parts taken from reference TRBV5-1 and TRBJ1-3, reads KAGVTQTPRYLIKTRGQQVTLSCSPISGHRSVSWYQQTPGQGLQFLFEYFSETQRNKGNFPGRFSGRQFSNSRSEMNVSTLELGDSALYLCASSLRSGYSGNTIYFGEGSWLTVV.

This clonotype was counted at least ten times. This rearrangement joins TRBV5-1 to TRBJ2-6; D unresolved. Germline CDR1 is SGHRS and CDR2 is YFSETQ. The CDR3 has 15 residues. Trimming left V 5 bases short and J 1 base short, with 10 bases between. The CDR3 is CASRALESGANVLTF. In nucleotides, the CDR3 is TGCGCCAGCAGAGCTTTAGAGTCTGGGGCCAACGTCCTGACTTTC.

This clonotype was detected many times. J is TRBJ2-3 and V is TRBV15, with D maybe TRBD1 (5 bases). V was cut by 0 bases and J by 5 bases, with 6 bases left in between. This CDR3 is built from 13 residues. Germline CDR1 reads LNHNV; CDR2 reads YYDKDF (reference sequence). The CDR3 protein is CATSRDRVDTQYF. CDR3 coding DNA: TGTGCCACCAGCAGAGACAGGGTAGATACGCAGTATTTT.

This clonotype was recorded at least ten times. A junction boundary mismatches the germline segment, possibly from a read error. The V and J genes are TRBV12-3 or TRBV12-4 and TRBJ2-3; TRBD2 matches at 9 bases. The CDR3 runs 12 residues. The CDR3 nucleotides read TGCGAGGGGACTAGCATCAGAGATACGCAGTATTTT. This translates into CEGTSIRDTQYF.

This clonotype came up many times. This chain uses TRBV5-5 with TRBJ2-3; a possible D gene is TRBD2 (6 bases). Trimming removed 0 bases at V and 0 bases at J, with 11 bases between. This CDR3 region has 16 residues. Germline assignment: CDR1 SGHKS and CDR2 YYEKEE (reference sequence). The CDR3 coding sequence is TGTGCCAGCAGCTTGGCGCGGCTAGCGAGCACAGATACGCAGTATTTT. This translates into CASSLARLASTDTQYF.

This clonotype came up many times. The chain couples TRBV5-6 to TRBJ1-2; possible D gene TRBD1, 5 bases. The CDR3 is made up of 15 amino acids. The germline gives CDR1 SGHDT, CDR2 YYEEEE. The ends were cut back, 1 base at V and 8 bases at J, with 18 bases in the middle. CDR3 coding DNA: TGTGCCAGCAGCTTGATTAACAGGAAACTAGGAGGCTACACCTTC. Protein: CASSLINRKLGGYTF.

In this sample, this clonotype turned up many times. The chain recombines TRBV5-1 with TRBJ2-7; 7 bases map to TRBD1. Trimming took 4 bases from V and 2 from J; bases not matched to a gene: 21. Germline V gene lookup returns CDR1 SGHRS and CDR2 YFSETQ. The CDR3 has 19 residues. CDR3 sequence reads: CASSRGQELLSGGPYEQYF. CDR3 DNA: TGCGCCAGCAGCCGAGGACAGGAACTTTTGAGCGGTGGTCCCTACGAGCAGTACTTC. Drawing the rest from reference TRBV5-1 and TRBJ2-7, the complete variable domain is KAGVTQTPRYLIKTRGQQVTLSCSPISGHRSVSWYQQTPGQGLQFLFEYFSETQRNKGNFPGRFSGRQFSNSRSEMNVSTLELGDSALYLCASSRGQELLSGGPYEQYFGPGTRLTVT.

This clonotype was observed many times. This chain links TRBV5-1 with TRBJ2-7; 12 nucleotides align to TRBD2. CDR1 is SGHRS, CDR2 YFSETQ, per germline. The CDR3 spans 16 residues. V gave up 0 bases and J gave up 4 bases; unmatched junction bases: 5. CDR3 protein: CASSLELAGGIYEQYF. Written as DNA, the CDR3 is TGCGCCAGCAGCTTGGAACTAGCGGGAGGCATATACGAGCAGTACTTC.

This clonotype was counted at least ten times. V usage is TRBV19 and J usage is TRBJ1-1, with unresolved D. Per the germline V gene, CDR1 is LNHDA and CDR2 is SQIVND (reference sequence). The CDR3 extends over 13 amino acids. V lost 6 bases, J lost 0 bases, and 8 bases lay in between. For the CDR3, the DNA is TGTGCCAGTAGGCCGTCTATGAACACTGAAGCTTTCTTT. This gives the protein CASRPSMNTEAFF.